This is a list of T cell receptor beta chains from one sample in a study of metastatic and nonmetastatic thyroid tumors. With MiXCR, TCRdb called clones anew from the PCR reads. The sample yields thousands of clones, less than 25% seen once. Sequencing input: adjacent normal tissue. The receptor set was obtained from a male donor with papillary thyroid cancer or a benign thyroid nodule (not recorded which). Some clones in this sample may be carry-over from other donors' samples. Both conserved end residues are part of each CDR3. A D gene is named only where the DNA matches it firmly. Where a row states a size, it is once, few, many or the class of an expanded clone; other rows omit it.

cdr3_nt	cdr3_aa	d_call	v_call	j_call	clone_size
TGCAGTGCTAGAGATTCCCCTAGCGGATACGAGCAGTACTTC	CSARDSPSGYEQYF	TRBD2	TRBV20-1	TRBJ2-7	medium-sized
TGTGCCAGCAGTTTGACTAGCGGGACTTACAATGAGCAGTTCTTC	CASSLTSGTYNEQFF	TRBD2	TRBV27	TRBJ2-1	NA
TGTGCCAGCAGCACCTATTTACAGGGCGGTGAGCAGTTCTTC	CASSTYLQGGEQFF	NA	TRBV7-2	TRBJ2-1	medium-sized
TGTGCCAGCAGTGAAAAGGATCGGACGCTACTAGTTTTC	CASSEKDRTLLVF	NA	TRBV6-1	TRBJ2-6	NA
TGTGCCAGTAGTATAGATCGTGCAGCGGGAGTTTCCGAGCAGTACTTC	CASSIDRAAGVSEQYF	TRBD2	TRBV19	TRBJ2-7	NA
TGTGCCAGTGGGGGTATGGGAAACATTCAGTACTTC	CASGGMGNIQYF	NA	TRBV2	TRBJ2-4	medium-sized
TGTGCCAGCAGCGTCGGACTAGCGGGAGAGACCCAGTACTTC	CASSVGLAGETQYF	TRBD2	TRBV9	TRBJ2-5	large
TGTGCCACTACGTACATGGTCGAGCAGTTCTTC	CATTYMVEQFF	NA	TRBV6-2/TRBV6-3	TRBJ2-1	few
TGTGCCAGCAGAGGGGGGGGCACTGAAGCTTTCTTT	CASRGGGTEAFF	NA	TRBV6-4	TRBJ1-1	NA
TGTGCCTGGAGCCCGAAAGGGTATCAGCCCCAGCATTTT	CAWSPKGYQPQHF	NA	TRBV30	TRBJ1-5	medium-sized
TGCGCCAGCAGCTTGAAGGGCGGGTACGAGCAGTACTTC	CASSLKGGYEQYF	NA	TRBV5-1	TRBJ2-7	NA
TGCAGTGCTAGCGTCGTCCGTGGGCCCCAGCATTTT	CSASVVRGPQHF	NA	TRBV20-1	TRBJ1-5	medium-sized
TGTGCCAGCAGCCCACAGATCACAGGGGAGCAGTACTTC	CASSPQITGEQYF	NA	TRBV7-2	TRBJ2-7	NA
TGCGCCAGCAGGACCTTAGTGGGAGGGCCAGGAGAGCAGTACTTC	CASRTLVGGPGEQYF	TRBD2	TRBV5-1	TRBJ2-7	NA
TGTGCCATCAGTGGGGGACTTTCTTATGACTCCAATGAGCAGTTCTTC	CAISGGLSYDSNEQFF	NA	TRBV10-3	TRBJ2-1	large
TGCGCCAGCAGCGCCGGGACAGGGATGAACACTGAAGCTTTCTTT	CASSAGTGMNTEAFF	TRBD1	TRBV5-1	TRBJ1-1	NA
TGTGCCACCAGCAGCTTAGGTGGACAGGAATCCTCCTACGAGCAGTACTTC	CATSSLGGQESSYEQYF	TRBD1	TRBV15	TRBJ2-7	few
TGTGCCAGTAGTGCTGCAGGGAGACTTTATGGCTACACCTTC	CASSAAGRLYGYTF	NA	TRBV19	TRBJ1-2	large
TGCAGTGCTAGAGATCGGAGAGTACTCTATGGCTACACCTTC	CSARDRRVLYGYTF	NA	TRBV20-1	TRBJ1-2	medium-sized
TGTGCCAGCAGCCCGCAGCGGGGGGGCCGAGAGACCCAGTACTTC	CASSPQRGGRETQYF	TRBD2	TRBV28	TRBJ2-5	few
TGTGCCAGCAGCCAAGATATAGGGTCGAACACTGAAGCTTTCTTT	CASSQDIGSNTEAFF	NA	TRBV3-1	TRBJ1-1	NA
TGTGCCAGCAGTGACCGGACTAGCGGGAGAAGGGAGACCCAGTACTTC	CASSDRTSGRRETQYF	TRBD2	TRBV25-1	TRBJ2-5	NA
TGTGCCAGCAGCAACAGGGTTTCTGGGGCCAACGCCCTGACTTTC	CASSNRVSGANALTF	NA	TRBV28	TRBJ2-6	NA
TGTGCCAGCAATGCAGGGGTTTGGGATGAGCAGTTCTTC	CASNAGVWDEQFF	NA	TRBV19	TRBJ2-1	NA
TGTGCCAGCAGCTTAGATTACGGCCCCAGGGAGCAGTTCTTC	CASSLDYGPREQFF	NA	TRBV11-3	TRBJ2-1	many
TGTGCCAGCAGGGCAGGGGGGTCCTACGAGCAGTACTTC	CASRAGGSYEQYF	NA	TRBV2	TRBJ2-7	few
TGCAGTGCTAGAGGGACAGGGGCCACCGGGGAGCTGTTTTTT	CSARGTGATGELFF	TRBD1	TRBV20-1	TRBJ2-2	few
TGTGCCAGCAGTTTACTAGCGGGAGGCCCCGGGGAGCTGTTTTTT	CASSLLAGGPGELFF	TRBD2	TRBV28	TRBJ2-2	large
TGTGCCAGCAGTGAAAGGGCAGGGCGAGAGACCCGGTACTTC	CASSERAGRETRYF	NA	TRBV6-1	TRBJ2-5	few
TGTGCCAGCAGTTTGGGCCCTGCGGGGGGCTACACCTTC	CASSLGPAGGYTF	NA	TRBV28	TRBJ1-2	few
TGTGCCAGCAGTACCGACAGGAACACTGAAGCTTTCTTT	CASSTDRNTEAFF	NA	TRBV6-1	TRBJ1-1	few
TGCGCCAGCAGCTTTGGTTCTGGGGCCAACGTCCTGACTTTC	CASSFGSGANVLTF	NA	TRBV5-1	TRBJ2-6	NA
TGTGCCAGTCAACGTGTCCCCACCTGGAAGCTGTTTTTT	CASQRVPTWKLFF	NA	TRBV2	TRBJ2-2	few
TGTGCCAGCAGTACGACAGATACGCAGTATTTT	CASSTTDTQYF	NA	TRBV6-1	TRBJ2-3	few
TGCGCCAGCAGCCTGGGGGACACTTCTAATGAAAAACTGTTTTTT	CASSLGDTSNEKLFF	NA	TRBV5-1	TRBJ1-4	few
TGTGCCAGCAGCGTAGGGGGGAACCAAGAGACCCAGTACTTC	CASSVGGNQETQYF	NA	TRBV9	TRBJ2-5	medium-sized
TGTGCCAGCAGACTAAGGGAGGGATGGCGTGGCTACACCTTC	CASRLREGWRGYTF	NA	TRBV2	TRBJ1-2	few
TGTGCCAGCAGCGGAGGGGTGAACACTGAAGCTTTCTTT	CASSGGVNTEAFF	NA	TRBV28	TRBJ1-1	NA
TGTGCCAGCAGTTACCTCTTCGGAGCGGGAGGCTACAATGAGCAGTTCTTC	CASSYLFGAGGYNEQFF	TRBD2	TRBV6-2/TRBV6-3	TRBJ2-1	few
TGTGCCAGCAGTTTAGACGGCTACGAGCAGTACTTC	CASSLDGYEQYF	NA	TRBV28	TRBJ2-7	few
TGCGCCAGCGCTCTTGGTTCGGGGATGAACTACGAGCAGTACTTC	CASALGSGMNYEQYF	NA	TRBV5-1	TRBJ2-7	medium-sized
TGCGCCAGCAGCTTCCCGGTCGGGGGGGGCGCGGACCTAGGGAGCACAGATACGCAGTATTTT	CASSFPVGGGADLGSTDTQYF	TRBD2	TRBV5-1	TRBJ2-3	few
TGTGCCAGCAGTTCGCTGGGCAGGGGGCTCTACGAGCAGTACTTC	CASSSLGRGLYEQYF	TRBD1	TRBV12-3/TRBV12-4	TRBJ2-7	NA
TGTGCCAGCAGCTCAGGGACGATGAACCCCTACGAGCAGTACTTC	CASSSGTMNPYEQYF	NA	TRBV6-1	TRBJ2-7	large
TGTGCCTGGAGTGTAAAAAGAGATCAGCCCCAGCATTTT	CAWSVKRDQPQHF	NA	TRBV30	TRBJ1-5	NA
TGCGCCAGCAGTGAGTACAGGGGCCCCTACGAGCAGTACTTC	CASSEYRGPYEQYF	TRBD1	TRBV10-1	TRBJ2-7	few
TGTGCCAGCAGCTTATCGATGGCTGAAGCTTTCTTT	CASSLSMAEAFF	NA	TRBV7-9	TRBJ1-1	few
TGTGCCAGTAGTTGGGACGGAGGGGTTCTAGCCACAGATACGCAGTATTTT	CASSWDGGVLATDTQYF	NA	TRBV19	TRBJ2-3	NA
TGTGCCAGCAGTCCAGGACAGGGGACCCCCCTATATGGTCAGCCCCAGCATTTT	CASSPGQGTPLYGQPQHF	TRBD1	TRBV12-3/TRBV12-4	TRBJ1-5	few
TGTGCCAGCAGTTATAGGAGCAATCAGCCCCAGCATTTT	CASSYRSNQPQHF	NA	TRBV6-6	TRBJ1-5	few
TGTGCCAGCAGTCTGGAAGGGGGCGTGGGTTCACCCCTCCACTTT	CASSLEGGVGSPLHF	TRBD1	TRBV6-1	TRBJ1-6	NA
TGTGCCAGCAGCCAAGGCTCTGGGGCCAACGTCCTGACTTTC	CASSQGSGANVLTF	NA	TRBV16	TRBJ2-6	medium-sized
TGTGCCAGCGCGACACTGTCAAACTATGGCTACACCTTC	CASATLSNYGYTF	NA	TRBV6-1	TRBJ1-2	few
TGTGCCAGTAGTATGATGACAGGCTCTAATCAGCCCCAGCATTTT	CASSMMTGSNQPQHF	NA	TRBV19	TRBJ1-5	NA
TGCGCCAGCAGCTTGGCCGGCAGGAGCACAGATACGCAGTATTTT	CASSLAGRSTDTQYF	NA	TRBV5-1	TRBJ2-3	NA
TGCGCCAGCAGCTTTTTGGGGACAGGGAGGGAAAAACTGTTTTTT	CASSFLGTGREKLFF	TRBD1	TRBV5-1	TRBJ1-4	NA